The present entry profiles one T cell receptor beta chain with its context. Its specific antigen is unknown. Per-base quality was not reported, and no clone a single base away is much larger than it. This entry belongs to a study of T cell repertoires in cytomegalovirus infection (dated 2019 in TCRdb). As for the study more broadly: Alongside well-studied HLA-B-restricted epitopes, the peptide stimulations were aimed at recently identified HLA-C-restricted CMV epitopes, whose presentation resists viral immunomodulation. Donor HLA type was relevant to the analysis, as public TCR beta signatures indicated carriage of CMV infection together with the matching HLA type.

This sample's treatment or condition label indicates: in vitro stimulation with specific CMV peptide epitopes to enrich CMV-specific T cells. Overall study results and their limits: In the ex vivo response, HLA-C-restricted CMV-specific TCR beta clonotypes were dominant, and in two of eight donors the single most frequent clonotype came from this HLA-C-restricted group. Cumulative frequency of public TCR beta family members discriminated carriers of CMV infection plus the relevant HLA type in this cohort and an independent 352-donor cohort.

Reading from cysteine to phenylalanine, the CDR3 counts 16 amino acids. Only the CDR3 DNA is retained, 48 bases long and in frame from the first base. Between the V and J ends, shortened by 9 bases and 7 bases respectively, the junction contains 27 bases. The CDR1 and CDR2 encoded by the germline V gene (reference sequence) are LNHNV and YYDKDF. Sequencing took place on an Illumina HiSeq 1500. TCRdb applied fastp at Q25 and MiXCR to the public reads, then kept only in-frame beta chains. Rows are combined by CDR3 protein, so each entry shows the most common genes and DNA. Within this sample are tens of thousands of distinct CDR3 sequences, with around 21% of them counted one time only. The ten most abundant clones make up about 48% of the sample.

Here the chain combines TRBV15 and TRBJ2-5; perhaps TRBD1 is the D gene, with 5 bases matching. This TCR was recovered from a human donor in good health (CMV status not recorded). Some clones in this sample may be carry-over from other donors' samples. Sequenced material: CD8+ T cells from cultured PBMCs, taken from culture after CMV antigen stimulation. In nucleotides, the sequence is TGTGCCACGACGCAACAGGAGCAGGGCGATAGGGGGACCCAGTACTTC. Translated, it gives CATTQQEQGDRGTQYF. Supplemented by the reference TRBV15 and TRBJ2-5 proteins around the CDR3, the complete variable domain is DAMVIQNPRYQVTQFGKPVTLSCSQTLNHNVMYWYQQKSSQAPKLLFHYYDKDFNNEADTPDNFQSRRPNTSFCFLDIRSPGLGDTAMYLCATTQQEQGDRGTQYFGPGTRLLVL.